These 2 T cell receptor beta chains share one sample of origin, sequenced in a study of OX40 agonist ivuxolimab in advanced cancers. The table came from immunoSEQ multiplex PCR; TCRdb's copy has only in-frame clones and leaves some out. Of more than 25,000 clones listed, 86% are singletons. This material consisted of CD4+ or CD8+ T cells sorted from blood, taken in a trial of the OX40 agonist ivuxolimab. These receptors were obtained from an adult with an advanced solid tumor such as melanoma, head and neck, liver or kidney cancer.

The V and J genes are TRBV5-1 and TRBJ2-7, with 12 bases that match TRBD1. Germline V gene lookup returns CDR1 SGHRS and CDR2 YFSETQ. The CDR3 is 14 amino acids. V lost 4 bases, J lost 8 bases, and 7 bases stayed unmatched. The CDR3 spells CASSPGQGAYKQYF. CDR3 sequence (DNA): TGCGCCAGCAGCCCGGGACAGGGGGCGTACAAGCAGTACTTC.

The CDR3 coding sequence is TGTGCCAGCAGCCATGATTGCTCAGGGAAAGGCAATCAGCCCCAGCATTTT. Translating gives CASSHDCSGKGNQPQHF. The rearrangement uses TRBV14 and TRBJ1-5, with D possibly TRBD1 on 5 matching bases. The V gene lost 3 bases and the J gene lost 2 bases, with 17 bases spanning the gap. Per germline, CDR1 SGHDN and CDR2 FVKESK. This CDR3 region has 17 residues.